The TCR beta chain under discussion was sequenced for a study of T cells after yellow fever vaccination. At the level of the study: The authors prepared low-cell-number fractions using SMART-Seq v4 Ultra Low Input.

Comments on this clonotype: The antigen remains undetermined.

Study findings and constraints: Contaminants from the bulk population, in the form of abundant clonotypes, could be found in FACS-sorted repertoires. CD4 and CD8 compartments shared a small share of clonotypes, likely from convergent recombination.

Generation of TCR cDNA used 5'RACE template switching (which added a universal primer site and UMIs). From the 5' RACE reads, TCRdb called clonotypes with MiXCR, one entry per CDR3 protein. This table holds over 300,000 distinct CDR3 sequences, around 4% found once. Germline V gene data show CDR1 as SGHRS and CDR2 as YFSETQ. The CDR3 spans 14 residues. Trimming took 4 bases from V and 10 from J, leaving 15 bases between them. The sample consisted of PBMCs, taken on the day of the yellow fever booster vaccination. The genes are TRBV5-1 and TRBJ1-6; D ambiguous. The receptor was derived from a man aged 18 to 30 who received the YFV17D yellow fever vaccine. CDR3 loop: CASSLGETASPLHF. As DNA, the CDR3 is TGCGCCAGCAGCCTCGGGGAAACAGCCTCACCCCTCCACTTT.